This passage covers 26 T cell receptor beta chains from one sample sequenced in a study of PD-L1 blockade in urothelial cancer. Sequenced by immunoSEQ multiplex PCR; TCRdb stores in-frame clones only, minus some. The sample includes 20,000 to 25,000 clones, approximately 89% of them seen just once. Time point specified: peripheral blood 6 weeks after treatment start. The sequenced sample was PBMCs, obtained around atezolizumab (anti-PD-L1) treatment. The receptors stem from a woman aged 55-75 years with urothelial cancer.

The rearrangement links TRBV5-1 to TRBJ1-1; D uncertain. Germline V gene sequence: CDR1 SGHRS, CDR2 YFSETQ. Trimming removed 3 bases at V and 0 bases at J, with 15 bases between. This CDR3 spans 16 amino acids. The CDR3 DNA follows: TGCGCCAGCAGCTGGGATGGACCGGGGATGAACACTGAAGCTTTCTTT. Translation: CASSWDGPGMNTEAFF.

The chain carries TRBV7-9 and TRBJ1-1; possible D gene TRBD1, 5 bases. The germline CDR1 and CDR2 sequences are SEHNR and FQNEAQ (reference sequence). The CDR3 totals 14 residues. V lost 5 bases to trimming and J lost 3 bases, with 13 bases between them. The CDR3 region is CASSPKGRYTEAFF. The CDR3 bases are TGTGCCAGCAGCCCCAAGGGGCGGTACACTGAAGCTTTCTTT.

This clone was detected once. This sequence joins TRBV12-5 and TRBJ2-7; 11 bases line up with TRBD2. The junction had 23 bases not matched to a gene; V was cut back by 6 bases and J by 1 base. Germline CDR1 LGHNT, CDR2 FRNRAP. CDR3 size: 21 residues. In nucleotides, the CDR3 is TGTGCTAGTGGCCTGGCCGCCTTACTAGCGGGGGTATTTAGCCGTTCCTACGAGCAGTACTTC. This sequence encodes CASGLAALLAGVFSRSYEQYF.

CDR3 residues: CASSVEPGTVNEQFF. The CDR3, as DNA: TGTGCCAGCAGCGTAGAGCCAGGAACCGTCAATGAGCAGTTCTTC. This chain links TRBV9 with TRBJ2-1; no clear D. Germline V lookup: CDR1 SGDLS, CDR2 YYNGEE. The CDR3 consists of 15 residues. With 0 bases removed from V and 6 bases from J, the gap between germline ends came to 13 bases.

The V gene is TRBV2, the J gene TRBJ2-2, with a possible D match to TRBD1 (6 bases). The V end was cut by 6 bases, the J end by 0 bases, with 14 bases between. The CDR3 spans 16 residues. Germline values: CDR1 SNHLY, CDR2 FYNNEI. The CDR3 nucleotides read TGTGCCAGCAGCGTTGACAGGAGGTCGAACACCGGGGAGCTGTTTTTT. Encoded protein: CASSVDRRSNTGELFF. Full variable domain (outside the CDR3, taken from reference TRBV2 and TRBJ2-2): EPEVTQTPSHQVTQMGQEVILRCVPISNHLYFYWYRQILGQKVEFLVSFYNNEISEKSEIFDDQFSVERPDGSNFTLKIRSTKLEDSAMYFCASSVDRRSNTGELFFGEGSRLTVL.

The rearrangement links TRBV18 to TRBJ2-1; D remains unclear. CDR3 length equals 13 residues. Germline V lookup: CDR1 KGHSH, CDR2 LQKENI. Trimming shortened V by 1 base and J by 9 bases, and 10 bases separated the two germline ends. CDR3 region: CASSPRSPSEQFF. The CDR3 DNA sequence: TGTGCCAGCTCACCACGATCCCCTAGTGAGCAGTTCTTC.

The gene calls are TRBV5-4 and TRBJ1-6; no firm D call. CDR1 is SGHNT, CDR2 YYREEE, per germline (reference sequence). The CDR3 is 16 residues long. Between the trimmed V and J ends, which lost 0 bases and 2 bases, there was a span of 9 bases. CDR3 protein: CASSLDPRTYNSPLHF. The CDR3 DNA sequence: TGTGCCAGCAGCTTGGATCCCAGGACCTATAATTCACCCCTCCACTTT.

The genes are TRBV19 and TRBJ2-1, with 10 bases matching TRBD2. Losses at the gene ends were 6 bases for V and 2 bases for J; bases not matched to a gene: 4. CDR1 LNHDA and CDR2 SQIVND come from the germline V gene (reference sequence). The CDR3 is 15 residues long. CDR3 in DNA: TGTGCCAGTAGAACAGCGGGGGGGCCCTACAATGAGCAGTTCTTC. Protein sequence: CASRTAGGPYNEQFF.

The chain joins TRBV19 to TRBJ2-1; 14 bases fit TRBD2. The J segment lost 4 bases and the V segment lost 10 bases, leaving 6 bases of the junction unmatched. There are 15 residues in the CDR3. CDR1 LNHDA and CDR2 SQIVND come from the germline V gene (reference sequence). The CDR3 DNA follows: TGTGCCACAGGGACTAGCGGGAGCTGGTACAATGAGCAGTTCTTC. Amino acids: CATGTSGSWYNEQFF.

The J gene is TRBJ2-7, the V gene TRBV10-2; possibly TRBD1 for D (5 bases). Germline V CDR1 and CDR2: WSHSY, SAAADI. V was trimmed by 6 bases and J by 7 bases, leaving 13 bases between them. This CDR3 spans 12 amino acids. The CDR3 nucleotides are TGCGCCAGCAGGGACACCCTAGGTGAGCAGTACTTC. Residues: CASRDTLGEQYF.

The chain carries TRBV9 and TRBJ2-2, with TRBD1 identical over 9 bases. This CDR3 contains 17 residues. V lost 0 bases, J lost 5 bases, and 8 bases stayed unmatched. CDR1 and CDR2 (germline): SGDLS, YYNGEE. DNA of the CDR3: TGTGCCAGCAGCGTAGGCTTGGGACAGGGCCTTACCGGGGAGCTGTTTTTT. Its translation: CASSVGLGQGLTGELFF.

The chain carries TRBV10-1 and TRBJ2-7; D unclear. The germline V and J ends were trimmed by 3 bases and 2 bases, with 11 bases remaining between them. The germline V gene encodes CDR1 WNHNN and CDR2 SYGVQD (reference sequence). This CDR3 has 14 amino acids. The DNA for the CDR3 is TGCGCCAGCAGTGACCCCGAGCGCCCCTACGAGCAGTACTTC. This gives the protein CASSDPERPYEQYF.

The rearrangement joins TRBV7-3 to TRBJ2-1; 9 positions match TRBD1. The CDR3 consists of 15 residues. Per the germline V gene, CDR1 is SGHTA and CDR2 is FQGTGA. The V and J ends lost 2 bases and 4 bases, in that order; junction bases with no gene match: 3. CDR3 region: CASSLGTGLYNEQFF. The CDR3 DNA reads TGTGCCAGCAGCTTAGGGACAGGGTTATACAATGAGCAGTTCTTC.

This chain connects TRBV11-2 to TRBJ1-2, with D unclear. The V gene's germline CDR1 is SGHAT and CDR2 FQNNGV. The V end was cut by 0 bases, the J end by 5 bases, with 10 bases between. The CDR3 has 14 residues. The CDR3 nucleotides are TGTGCCAGCAGCTTAGATGGAGGTGGTTATGGCTACACCTTC. Translating it yields CASSLDGGGYGYTF.

The gene calls are TRBV2 and TRBJ2-2; 10 nucleotides align to TRBD1. This CDR3 is built from 15 residues. Trimming at V came to 8 bases and at J to 3 bases, leaving 6 bases not matched to a gene. CDR1 is SNHLY and CDR2 is FYNNEI in the germline V gene. The DNA of the CDR3 is TGTGCCAGCCGGGGCGGGACAGGGGACACCGGGGAGCTGTTTTTT. Its translation is CASRGGTGDTGELFF.

The genes are TRBV7-2 and TRBJ2-2; possibly TRBD1 for D (6 bases). The germline V and J ends were trimmed by 1 base and 2 bases, with 14 bases remaining between them. Germline values: CDR1 SGHTA, CDR2 FQGNSA. The CDR3 covers 17 residues. The CDR3 reads CASSLEGAGANTGELFF. CDR3 sequence (DNA): TGTGCCAGCAGCTTAGAAGGTGCAGGGGCCAACACCGGGGAGCTGTTTTTT.

The genes are TRBV9 and TRBJ2-3, with no clear D. CDR1 SGDLS and CDR2 YYNGEE come from the germline V gene. V was cut by 4 bases and J by 7 bases, with 13 bases left in between. CDR3 size: 13 residues. The CDR3 bases are TGTGCCAGCAGCCTCAGGTCGTCCTATACGCAGTATTTT. It translates to CASSLRSSYTQYF.

This chain links TRBV28 with TRBJ1-4, with TRBD1 identical over 7 bases. This CDR3 is built from 15 residues. CDR1 and CDR2 from the germline V gene are MDHEN and SYDVKM. Trimming took 6 bases from V and 10 from J; bases not matched to a gene: 14. This chain's CDR3 is CASRSTGAGVGKLFF. CDR3 coding DNA: TGTGCCAGCAGAAGTACAGGGGCCGGGGTTGGAAAACTGTTTTTT.

The CDR3 coding sequence is TGTGCCAGCAAAAGCGGGACTCTCTCCTACAATGAGCAGTTCTTC. Translation gives CASKSGTLSYNEQFF. The chain employs TRBV2 and TRBJ2-1; 7 bases map to TRBD2. J gave up 0 bases and V 7 bases, and 6 bases lay outside the gene matches. Germline V CDR1 and CDR2: SNHLY, FYNNEI. The CDR3 sequence is 15 residues long.

The chain couples TRBV25-1 to TRBJ1-4; TRBD1 might be the D (6 bases). Germline V gives CDR1 MGHDK, CDR2 SYGVNS. The CDR3 has 15 residues. V lost 1 base, J lost 4 bases, and 10 bases lay in between. CDR3 sequence reads: CASSESQGYNEKLFF. The CDR3 region has the DNA TGTGCCAGCAGTGAATCCCAGGGGTATAATGAAAAACTGTTTTTT.

This chain uses TRBV19 with TRBJ2-3, with 7 bases lining up with TRBD2. Germline assignment: CDR1 LNHDA and CDR2 SQIVND (reference sequence). The CDR3 loop spans 14 amino acids. Trimming at V came to 3 bases and at J to 1 base, leaving 1 base not matched to a gene. This CDR3 reads CASSIRGGTDTQYF. CDR3 nucleotides: TGTGCCAGTAGTATTCGGGGGGGCACAGATACGCAGTATTTT. Combining the CDR3 with reference TRBV19 and TRBJ2-3 gives the whole variable domain DGGITQSPKYLFRKEGQNVTLSCEQNLNHDAMYWYRQDPGQGLRLIYYSQIVNDFQKGDIAEGYSVSREKKESFPLTVTSAQKNPTAFYLCASSIRGGTDTQYFGPGTRLTVL.

The chain employs TRBV7-9 and TRBJ2-3; tentatively, D is TRBD1 (6 bases). V shed 3 bases and J shed 4 bases, with 11 bases lying between them. The germline gives CDR1 SEHNR, CDR2 FQNEAQ (reference sequence). The length of the CDR3 is 14 residues. The CDR3 protein is CASSFGQNADTQYF. The CDR3 coding sequence is TGTGCCAGCAGCTTCGGACAGAACGCAGATACGCAGTATTTT.

J is TRBJ2-7 and V is TRBV2; TRBD1 aligns across 7 bases. Germline assignment: CDR1 SNHLY and CDR2 FYNNEI. Unmatched junction bases numbered 5, after V lost 3 bases and J lost 3 bases. The CDR3 length is 14 residues. This CDR3 is CASSDHRGGYEQYF. In DNA, the CDR3 is TGTGCCAGCAGTGACCACAGGGGCGGCTACGAGCAGTACTTC.

This chain connects TRBV28 to TRBJ2-7; 7 nucleotides agree with TRBD1. V lost 5 bases to trimming and J lost 2 bases; unmatched junction nucleotides: 6. Germline V gene sequence: CDR1 MDHEN, CDR2 SYDVKM. The CDR3 extends over 14 amino acids. The CDR3: CASSLTGVAYEQYF. CDR3 DNA sequence: TGTGCCAGCAGTCTTACAGGGGTCGCCTACGAGCAGTACTTC.

The chain links TRBV6-1 to TRBJ2-5, with D uncertain. Trimming took off 1 base at V and 2 bases at J, with 8 bases between the two ends. This CDR3 has 14 residues. Germline CDR1 MNHNS, CDR2 SASEGT. The CDR3 here is CASSEGAAQETQYF. Written as DNA, the CDR3 is TGTGCCAGCAGTGAAGGGGCAGCACAAGAGACCCAGTACTTC.

This chain connects TRBV6-5 to TRBJ2-7, with D perhaps TRBD2 (6 bases). With 0 bases removed from V and 4 bases from J, the gap between germline ends came to 13 bases. The V gene's germline CDR1 is MNHEY and CDR2 SVGAGI. This CDR3 has 15 amino acids. CDR3 DNA: TGTGCCAGCAGTTACTCTTGGCGGGGAGGATACGAGCAGTACTTC. This sequence encodes CASSYSWRGGYEQYF.